This entry describes one TCR beta chain. Its antigen is currently not known. No base qualities exist here, and no much larger clone lies one base off it. TCRdb lists the instrument as Illumina NovaSeq 6000. TCRalpha and TCRbeta cDNA libraries were constructed by 5'RACE with constant-segment primers, with sample barcodes and unique molecular identifiers being introduced. RNA was extracted from every sample with Trizol reagent. Library amplification was performed in two PCR steps, and a second sample barcode and Illumina TruSeq adapters were introduced in the second step. Libraries were sequenced on an Illumina NovaSeq with 2 x 150 bp paired-end reads. The authors' pipeline ran thus. Demultiplexing of reads and collapsing into UMI-guided consensus sequences were performed with migec v1.2.7. Using mixcr v2.1.11, UMI consensuses were aligned to TRA and TRB V and J templates and then assembled into clonotypes. Clonotypes were classified as expanded or contracted when called significant by both edgeR and NoisET, with noise models trained on biological replicates. For edgeR calls, the thresholds were a false discovery rate-adjusted p below 0.01 and a log2 fold-change of 1. PCA with hierarchical clustering of max-normalized trajectories of the 1000 most abundant clonotypes was used as exploratory dynamics analysis. The CD4 or CD8 phenotype of responding clones was assigned using the separately sequenced CD4+ and CD8+ repertoires. In TCRdb, the public reads were trimmed at Q25 with fastp and aligned with MiXCR, with productive beta chains retained. Entries are consolidated by CDR3 protein sequence, retaining the most common genes and DNA. These V and J calls rely on TCRdb rather than the paper's analysis. The sample profile shows 250,000 to 350,000 distinct CDR3 sequences; 14% of them were found once. The ten largest clonotypes hold 21% of the sample.

V lost 4 bases and J lost 4 bases, and the count of bases not matched to a germline gene is 4. The germline V gene (reference sequence) gives CDR1 as DFQATT and CDR2 as SNEGSKA. The cysteine opens and the phenylalanine closes a CDR3 of 14 amino acids. Left in the record is the CDR3 DNA by itself, 42 bases read in frame from the first base. This specimen comes from a study of T-cell memory formation after mild COVID-19 (dated by TCRdb to the early 2020s). Regarding the complete study: Most TCR sequence clusters were specific to one of the two donors. The cohort was made up of two young adult volunteers, one female and one male, who were previously healthy. In a couple of donors, T-cell clones that expanded and contracted after mild COVID-19 were tracked by sequencing TCRalpha and TCRbeta repertoires over time.

Study-wide findings and limitations: Some responding clones were detected in pre-infection memory, suggesting pre-existing cross-reactive memory T cells joined the SARS-CoV-2 response. SARS-CoV-2 specificity was not confirmed for the second-wave clones peaking on day 37. Clones that contracted from day 15 to 85 showed balanced CD4/CD8 phenotypes, whereas a second wave of clones that expanded from day 15 to 37 leaned towards CD4+. Only a couple of mild cases were covered in the study, and larger cohorts including severe cases with pre-infection samples were considered necessary. Contracting CD4+ clones were located mainly in the CM and EM memory subsets, whereas CD8+ clones were found to be enriched in EMRA.

Ficoll-Paque density gradient centrifugation was the method used to isolate PBMCs. The source is a man aged 18-30 years who had mild COVID-19 (a few samples of this study predate the infection). The sample titles of this study are shuffled in the database, so cell type and time point are left out; the donor was told from shared clones. The rearranged segments are TRBV20-1 and TRBJ2-1, with 10 central nucleotides matching TRBD2. The sample taken for sequencing was PBMCs or a T cell subset sorted from them (not recorded which). The CDR3 in this case is CSANLAGAYNEQFF. The DNA sequence is as follows: TGCAGTGCTAACCTAGCGGGGGCTTACAATGAGCAGTTCTTC.